Sequencing of this T cell receptor (beta chain) was carried out in a study of T-cell memory formation after mild COVID-19. TCRdb recomputed calls from the 5' RACE reads with MiXCR, one row per CDR3 protein. This sample has about 430,000 distinct CDR3 sequences, with about 24% found just once. This clonotype was seen just once. The CDR3 is 14 residues long. Germline assignment: CDR1 SQVTM and CDR2 ANQGSEA. Trimming removed 5 bases from V and 3 bases from J; junction bases left unmatched: 6. The chain employs TRBV29-1 and TRBJ2-1; TRBD2 matches at 8 bases. The sequence was collected from an adult woman who had mild COVID-19 (a few samples of this study predate the infection). Cell type and time point are not known. Sequencing was carried out using PBMCs or a T cell subset sorted from them (not recorded which). CDR3 nucleotide sequence: TGCAGCGTTCGTGGACTAGCAAACTACAATGAGCAGTTCTTC. It translates to CSVRGLANYNEQFF.